This passage covers 5 T cell receptor beta chains from one sample sequenced in a study of shared clonotypes between healthy human individuals. Here immunoSEQ multiplex PCR was the method, and the copy in TCRdb shows in-frame clones only, minus some. The data contain around 2,000,000 clones, less than 95% of them singletons. The naive CD8 population came from CD45RO-negative cells selected for CCR7, without terminally differentiated effector memory CD45RA+ cells. Sequenced sample: naive CD8+ T cells sorted from blood. Every receptor here comes from a young man in good health.

The rearrangement joins TRBV6-5 to TRBJ2-4, with 8 nucleotides matching TRBD2. The CDR3 length is 14 residues. Per the germline V gene, CDR1 is MNHEY and CDR2 is SVGAGI. The DNA for the CDR3 is TGTGCTACTACACACGCGGACGGGAGGGGCATTCAGTACTTC. Its protein is CATTHADGRGIQYF.

The gene calls are TRBV6-5 and TRBJ1-2, with D possibly being TRBD1 (5 bases). The germline gives CDR1 MNHEY, CDR2 SVGAGI. The CDR3 is 13 residues long. Trimming removed 2 bases from V and 6 bases from J, with 10 bases in between. The CDR3 sequence: CASSYPGGDGYTF. In nucleotides, the CDR3 is TGTGCCAGCAGTTACCCGGGGGGAGATGGCTACACCTTC.

The rearrangement joins TRBV6-5 to TRBJ1-1; 8 bases line up with TRBD1. Germline values: CDR1 MNHEY, CDR2 SVGAGI. Trimming at V came to 0 bases and at J to 4 bases, leaving 4 bases not matched to a gene. This CDR3 spans 15 amino acids. CDR3 residues: CASSYSTGASTEAFF. The DNA of the CDR3 is TGTGCCAGCAGTTACTCGACAGGGGCGAGCACTGAAGCTTTCTTT.

The rearrangement uses TRBV18 and TRBJ2-5; the match to TRBD2 covers 11 bases. Trimming at V came to 3 bases and at J to 2 bases, leaving 5 bases not matched to a gene. The CDR3 runs to 16 residues. Germline V lookup: CDR1 KGHSH, CDR2 LQKENI. CDR3 amino acids: CASSPLGLAEQETQYF. CDR3 nucleotide sequence: TGTGCCAGCTCACCGTTGGGACTAGCGGAACAAGAGACCCAGTACTTC.

This chain uses TRBV28 with TRBJ2-1; possible D gene TRBD2, 6 bases. Trimming stripped 1 base from V and 5 bases from J, with 12 bases between. The germline CDR1 and CDR2 sequences are MDHEN and SYDVKM. The CDR3 is made up of 15 amino acids. CDR3 in DNA: TGTGCCAGCAGTTTATACCGCGGGGTAGACAATGAGCAGTTCTTC. Residues: CASSLYRGVDNEQFF.